Listed below are T cell receptor beta chains from one sample, sequenced in a study of radiotherapy plus CTLA-4 blockade in lung cancer. Sequenced by immunoSEQ multiplex PCR; TCRdb stores in-frame clones only, minus some. The table includes 75,000 to 100,000 clones, around 86% detected once. The specimen comprised peripheral blood, sampled from a patient treated with radiotherapy plus ipilimumab. The receptors shown here come from a human donor with non-small cell lung cancer who had a partial response to radiotherapy plus ipilimumab. Both conserved end residues are trimmed from each CDR3. Fields, in order: J gene, V gene, CDR3 protein.

>TRBJ1-1|TRBV5-1
ASSGQGSNTEAF
>TRBJ1-1|TRBV2
ASSENNLNTEAF
>TRBJ2-2|TRBV5-6
ASSLGLSLTGELF
>TRBJ1-1|TRBV19
ASGYRGMNTEAF
>TRBJ2-7|TRBV6-5
ASSYPSHEQY
>TRBJ1-1|TRBV5-6
ASSLDRGSTEAF
>TRBJ1-2|TRBV29-1
SVEFFRGGYT
>TRBJ1-5|TRBV4-3
ASSQDAVSNQPQH
>TRBJ2-7|TRBV6-6
ASSPPARYEQY
>TRBJ1-1|TRBV27
ASSPLTGLWEAF
>TRBJ2-7|TRBV4-1
ASSQVPGAYEQY
>TRBJ1-3|TRBV11-1
ASSLGFTDSRSGNTIY
>TRBJ2-5|TRBV2
ASRVRDSTSETQY
>TRBJ2-1|TRBV19
ASSMESVQF
>.|TRBV4-1
ASSQVWPSGSEQY
>TRBJ2-5|TRBV7-7
ASSSSIPIYSGYQETQY
>TRBJ2-1|TRBV6-1
ASYNRAGGVGERF
>TRBJ2-4|TRBV6-1
ASSEIGGLAGGPAKNIQY
>TRBJ2-2|TRBV11-3
ASSPGTSGSTGELF
>TRBJ2-1|TRBV5-1
ASSLVRDQYNEQF
>TRBJ2-5|TRBV19
ASSPRTAYEQY
>TRBJ2-1|TRBV7-8
ASSSTGTSGNEQF
>TRBJ2-2|TRBV5-1
ASSLQRERGELF
>TRBJ1-4|TRBV16
ASSQFLRGVVQGNEKLF
>TRBJ2-2|TRBV27
ASSLWRGNTGELF
>TRBJ2-7|TRBV27
ASSCPPAGGFLSYEQY
>TRBJ2-3|TRBV7-2
ASSFGGNTDTQY
>TRBJ2-1|TRBV7-9
ASSLAGLAGGLSYNEQF
>TRBJ1-1|TRBV2
ASSEQGQVNTEAF
>TRBJ1-2|TRBV28
ASSSGTGGRYT
>TRBJ2-7|TRBV7-8
ASSLEPGQAYEQY
>TRBJ1-4|TRBV7-2
ASSFTSNGWEKLF
>TRBJ1-1|TRBV5-1
ASSSSQGTNTEAF
>TRBJ2-7|TRBV6-5
ASSRDRYYEQY
>TRBJ2-7|TRBV7-2
ASSSPGAGGPHEQY
>TRBJ1-1|TRBV6-1
ASSAYRDIGEAF
>TRBJ2-5|TRBV11-2
ASSPQETQY
>TRBJ2-1|TRBV7-2
ASSPDSFVSYNEQF
>TRBJ2-1|TRBV7-6
ASGTTGGVYNEQF
>TRBJ2-5|TRBV19
ASSILGVGTQY
>TRBJ1-3|TRBV9
ASSRGGDSVGNTIY
>TRBJ2-7|TRBV28
ASSSNRGGNSYEQY
>TRBJ1-2|TRBV6-5
ASSYKAQGYYGYT
>TRBJ2-7|TRBV11-2
ASSSGTSGYEQY
>TRBJ2-5|TRBV6-5
ASSYGDTQY
>TRBJ2-5|TRBV18
ASSGSSAQETQY
>TRBJ2-3|TRBV14
ASSPWGQGVADTQY